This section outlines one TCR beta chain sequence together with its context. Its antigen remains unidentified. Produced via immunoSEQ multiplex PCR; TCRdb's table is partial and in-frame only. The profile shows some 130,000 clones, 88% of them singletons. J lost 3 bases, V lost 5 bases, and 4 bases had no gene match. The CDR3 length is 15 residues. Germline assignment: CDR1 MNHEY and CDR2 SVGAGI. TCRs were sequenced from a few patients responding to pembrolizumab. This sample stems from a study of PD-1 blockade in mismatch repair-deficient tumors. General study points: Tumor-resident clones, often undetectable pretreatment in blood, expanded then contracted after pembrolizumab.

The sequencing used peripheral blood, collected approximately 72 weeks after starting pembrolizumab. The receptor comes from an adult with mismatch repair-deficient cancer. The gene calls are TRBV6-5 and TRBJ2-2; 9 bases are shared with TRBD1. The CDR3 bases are TGTGCCAGCAGTCGACAGGGGGAGGACACCGGGGAGCTGTTTTTT. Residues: CASSRQGEDTGELFF.